Presented here are 23 T cell receptor beta chains from one specimen sequenced in a study of cytomegalovirus exposure and HLA in healthy donors. Primers: 60 Vbeta forward and 13 Jbeta reverse. Measured with immunoSEQ multiplex PCR; TCRdb has only the in-frame clones, and not every one. The sample carries about 170,000 clones, roughly 84% recorded once. Sequencing was done on a sample of PBMCs. The receptors stem from a man younger than 30 in good health and CMV-seropositive.

This clone was seen a single time. This sequence joins TRBV6-1 and TRBJ2-1, with 8 nucleotides matching TRBD2. Germline loops: CDR1 MNHNS, CDR2 SASEGT. The CDR3 is 15 residues long. Unmatched junction bases numbered 8, after V lost 6 bases and J lost 4 bases. Here the CDR3 reads CASRAGTRPYNEQFF. CDR3 in DNA: TGTGCCAGCAGGGCCGGGACTAGGCCATACAATGAGCAGTTCTTC.

Here the CDR3 reads CASSLDRGRNEQYF. CDR3 in DNA: TGTGCCAGCAGCTTAGACAGGGGGCGAAACGAGCAGTACTTC. The gene calls are TRBV7-2 and TRBJ2-7; 9 nucleotides agree with TRBD1. Trimming at V came to 1 base and at J to 5 bases, leaving 3 bases not matched to a gene. Looked up from germline, CDR1 is SGHTA and CDR2 is FQGNSA. There are 14 residues in the CDR3. The full variable domain, completed using reference TRBV7-2 and TRBJ2-7, is GAGVSQSPSNKVTEKGKDVELRCDPISGHTALYWYRQSLGQGLEFLIYFQGNSAPDKSGLPSDRFSAERTGGSVSTLTIQRTQQEDSAVYLCASSLDRGRNEQYFGPGTRLTVT.

This clone showed up just once. The genes are TRBV7-3 and TRBJ1-2; D remains ambiguous. V was cut by 0 bases and J by 8 bases, with 25 bases left in between. Germline V gene data show CDR1 as SGHTA and CDR2 as FQGTGA. The CDR3 totals 18 residues. Written as DNA, the CDR3 is TGTGCCAGCAGCTTAACCCCTCATTTGAGCAACCCGCTTTTCGGCTACACCTTC. The encoded protein is CASSLTPHLSNPLFGYTF. Together with reference TRBV7-3 and TRBJ1-2, the CDR3 gives the full variable domain: GAGVSQTPSNKVTEKGKYVELRCDPISGHTALYWYRQSLGQGPEFLIYFQGTGAADDSGLPNDRFFAVRPEGSVSTLKIQRTERGDSAVYLCASSLTPHLSNPLFGYTFGSGTRLTVV.

V and J are TRBV7-2 and TRBJ1-3, with D possibly TRBD1 on 6 matching bases. CDR1 is SGHTA, CDR2 FQGNSA, per germline. Trimming removed 6 bases at V and 4 bases at J, with 10 bases between. This CDR3 spans 13 amino acids. The CDR3 is CASRQGGGNTIYF. As DNA, the CDR3 is TGTGCCAGCAGACAGGGCGGCGGAAACACCATATATTTT. Supplemented by reference TRBV7-2 and TRBJ1-3, the full variable domain reads GAGVSQSPSNKVTEKGKDVELRCDPISGHTALYWYRQSLGQGLEFLIYFQGNSAPDKSGLPSDRFSAERTGGSVSTLTIQRTQQEDSAVYLCASRQGGGNTIYFGEGSWLTVV.

The chain links TRBV6-5 to TRBJ1-1; no clear D gene. There are 13 residues in the CDR3. V was clipped by 0 bases and J by 5 bases, with 7 bases between them. CDR1 and CDR2 from the germline V gene are MNHEY and SVGAGI. The CDR3 is CASSYSRATEAFF. CDR3 nucleotides: TGTGCCAGCAGTTACTCGAGGGCGACTGAAGCTTTCTTT.

The chain carries TRBV6-5 and TRBJ1-1; D remains unclear. The CDR3 is 12 amino acids. With 6 bases removed from V and 1 base from J, the gap between germline ends came to 6 bases. Germline loops: CDR1 MNHEY, CDR2 SVGAGI. The CDR3 sequence is CASRRQNTEAFF. CDR3 coding DNA: TGTGCCAGCAGGAGACAGAACACTGAAGCTTTCTTT.

V is TRBV30 and J is TRBJ1-6; 9 nucleotides match TRBD1. Trimming removed 5 bases from V and 8 bases from J; junction bases left unmatched: 7. The CDR3 extends over 14 amino acids. The germline V gene has CDR1 GTSNPN and CDR2 SVGIG (reference sequence). The CDR3 sequence is CAWLPGTGHSPLHF. CDR3 DNA sequence: TGTGCCTGGTTGCCCGGGACAGGGCATTCACCCCTCCACTTT.

The chain uses TRBV6-4 and TRBJ1-2; 9 bases line up with TRBD1. The CDR3 has 14 amino acids. With 6 bases clipped from V and 7 bases from J, the junction kept 9 bases outside the gene matches. Germline CDR1 reads MRHNA; CDR2 reads SNTAGT. CDR3 nucleotides: TGTGCCAGCAGCACCGGGACAGGGAACGGTGGCTACACCTTC. Translation gives CASSTGTGNGGYTF.

CDR3 residues: CASSTYSNQPQHF. The CDR3 coding sequence is TGTGCCAGCAGCACCTATAGCAATCAGCCCCAGCATTTT. The rearrangement joins TRBV9 to TRBJ1-5; D is uncertain. Per germline, CDR1 SGDLS and CDR2 YYNGEE. Trimming pared 4 bases from V and 0 bases from J, leaving 5 bases between. The CDR3 consists of 13 residues.

The chain couples TRBV19 to TRBJ1-2; 7 positions agree with TRBD1. V gave up 4 bases and J gave up 8 bases; unmatched junction bases: 10. The CDR3 spans 14 residues. CDR1 is LNHDA, CDR2 SQIVND, per germline (reference sequence). The CDR3 DNA follows: TGTGCCAGTAGTAGCTCGACAGGGTCAGGCGGCTACACCTTC. Translating it yields CASSSSTGSGGYTF.

The CDR3 loop is CASSLGREQGPSSGNTIYF. The CDR3 DNA sequence: TGTGCCAGCAGCTTAGGACGGGAACAGGGGCCGTCCTCTGGAAACACCATATATTTT. The chain joins TRBV11-3 to TRBJ1-3; 7 bases map to TRBD1. With 1 base clipped from V and 0 bases from J, the junction kept 12 bases outside the gene matches. In germline, CDR1 is SGHNT, CDR2 YENEEA. The CDR3 has 19 residues.

J is TRBJ2-5 and V is TRBV29-1, with TRBD1 matching 9 bases. The assigned J gene may be wrong: the sequence end matches TRBJ2-7 better. Germline CDR1 is SQVTM and CDR2 is ANQGSEA. The CDR3 totals 11 residues. This CDR3 reads CSGTGDYEQYF. CDR3 nucleotides: TGCAGCGGGACAGGGGATTACGAGCAGTACTTC.

This clone occurred a few times. The chain's CDR3 is CASSLVGVAFTGELFF. CDR3 coding DNA: TGTGCCAGCAGCTTAGTAGGGGTGGCATTCACCGGGGAGCTGTTTTTT. The V and J genes are TRBV7-6 and TRBJ2-2; the D gene is possibly TRBD1 (5 bases). V was trimmed by 1 base and J by 4 bases, leaving 13 bases between them. The CDR3 has 16 residues. Germline V gene lookup returns CDR1 SGHVS and CDR2 FNYEAQ. The entire variable domain, with the rest obtained from reference TRBV7-6 and TRBJ2-2, is as follows: GAGVSQSPRYKVTKRGQDVALRCDPISGHVSLYWYRQALGQGPEFLTYFNYEAQQDKSGLPNDRFSAERPEGSISTLTIQRTEQRDSAMYRCASSLVGVAFTGELFFGEGSRLTVL.

V and J are TRBV12-5 and TRBJ1-5; TRBD1 might be the D (5 bases). CDR3 length: 14 amino acids. Trimming removed 0 bases from V and 7 bases from J, with 10 bases in between. CDR1 is LGHNT, CDR2 FRNRAP, per germline. The CDR3 protein is CASGLVQGRQPQHF. The CDR3 nucleotides are TGTGCTAGTGGTTTGGTCCAGGGCCGGCAGCCCCAGCATTTT.

J is TRBJ2-7 and V is TRBV25-1, with 7 nucleotides matching TRBD2. CDR3 length: 14 residues. Germline V gene lookup returns CDR1 MGHDK and CDR2 SYGVNS. The V and J ends lost 0 bases and 7 bases, in that order; junction bases with no gene match: 6. CDR3 loop: CASSEYSMGGEQYF. CDR3 coding DNA: TGTGCCAGCAGTGAATATAGTATGGGAGGGGAGCAGTACTTC.

The chain joins TRBV7-9 to TRBJ2-7, with 7 bases identical to TRBD1. Trimming took 5 bases from V and 3 from J; bases not matched to a gene: 7. Per germline, CDR1 SEHNR and CDR2 FQNEAQ (reference sequence). The CDR3 runs 14 residues. The CDR3 bases are TGTGCCAGCAGCCCCGGGACAGCGCTCTACGAGCAGTACTTC. Amino acids: CASSPGTALYEQYF.

The chain employs TRBV5-4 and TRBJ2-1, with 7 bases that match TRBD1. Germline CDR1 and CDR2: SGHNT and YYREEE (reference sequence). The V and J ends lost 4 bases and 1 base, in that order; junction bases with no gene match: 5. CDR3 length: 15 amino acids. The CDR3 sequence: CASSEGQVSYNEQFF. The CDR3, as DNA: TGTGCCAGCAGCGAAGGACAGGTTTCCTACAATGAGCAGTTCTTC.

This chain uses TRBV29-1 with TRBJ2-7, with D tentatively TRBD2 (6 bases). The V gene's germline CDR1 is SQVTM and CDR2 ANQGSEA. The length of the CDR3 is 11 residues. V was shortened by 4 bases and J by 4 bases, with 8 bases between the two germline ends. The CDR3 DNA is TGCAGCGTTGGCGGGGCGTACGAGCAGTACTTC. Amino acids: CSVGGAYEQYF.

CDR3 sequence: CASSATGGEGEAFF. The DNA of the CDR3 is TGCGCCAGCAGCGCGACAGGGGGTGAGGGTGAAGCTTTCTTT. The chain is built from TRBV5-1 and TRBJ1-1; 9 bases map to TRBD1. The junction had 8 bases not matched to a gene; V was cut back by 4 bases and J by 7 bases. The CDR3 totals 14 residues. The germline CDR1 and CDR2 sequences are SGHRS and YFSETQ.

This sequence joins TRBV2 and TRBJ1-3, with D perhaps TRBD1 (5 bases). With 7 bases removed from V and 2 bases from J, the gap between germline ends came to 18 bases. The CDR3 contains 16 residues. Germline assignment: CDR1 SNHLY and CDR2 FYNNEI. CDR3 in amino acids: CASTLGPQGAGNTIYF. The CDR3 nucleotides are TGTGCCAGCACCCTCGGCCCGCAGGGTGCTGGAAACACCATATATTTT.

This chain uses TRBV29-1 with TRBJ1-1; the D is unclear. The CDR3 has 12 amino acids. V was pared by 4 bases and J by 1 base, with 7 bases between. CDR1 SQVTM and CDR2 ANQGSEA come from the germline V gene. CDR3 sequence reads: CSVVPGNTEAFF. CDR3 DNA sequence: TGCAGCGTTGTTCCCGGGAACACTGAAGCTTTCTTT.

This clone was recorded only once. The chain joins TRBV7-8 to TRBJ1-4; possible D gene TRBD1, 6 bases. CDR3 size: 18 residues. CDR1 and CDR2 (germline): SGHVS, FQNEAQ. Deletions cut 0 bases from V and 3 bases from J, with 17 bases between. The CDR3, as DNA: TGTGCCAGCAGCTTAGCAGGGGGAAACCCCAGGCCTAATGAAAAACTGTTTTTT. It yields the protein CASSLAGGNPRPNEKLFF.

V usage is TRBV7-8 and J usage is TRBJ2-3; 8 bases fit TRBD2. CDR3 size: 14 residues. Germline V gives CDR1 SGHVS, CDR2 FQNEAQ. V trimming: 6 bases; J trimming: 1 base; junction bases outside the gene matches: 3. The CDR3: CASREAGGTDTQYF. The CDR3 DNA sequence: TGTGCCAGCAGGGAAGCGGGGGGCACAGATACGCAGTATTTT.